What follows are 31 T cell receptor beta chains derived from one specimen sequenced in a study of spatial heterogeneity in lung cancer (dated by TCRdb to about 2019). The library was generated by 5' RACE. TCRdb records NextSeq 500 as the sequencer. In-frame beta chains were kept once TCRdb had trimmed the public reads at Q25 with fastp and called clones with MiXCR. Entries that share a CDR3 protein sequence are merged under the most common genes and DNA. The table for this sample lists 95,000 or so distinct CDR3 sequences; approximately 8.6% of them were counted only once. Clones ranked in the top ten supply 6.9% of the sample. Read against the paper, the sample's time point label means: sample taken at primary tumor resection. Whole RNA extracted from tumor and nontumor lung tissue, or from cryopreserved PBMC samples, was used for TCR sequencing without cell sorting. The sample here was PBMCs, taken at surgery. These receptors were obtained from a male donor with early-stage non-small cell lung cancer.

This clonotype was observed many times. The chain carries TRBV28 and TRBJ2-5; D unclear. V lost 4 bases to trimming and J lost 4 bases, with 7 bases between them. The CDR3 totals 12 residues. Germline V gene sequence: CDR1 MDHEN, CDR2 SYDVKM. CDR3 bases: TGTGCCAGCAGTTCACCTGGAGAGACCCAGTACTTC. This codes for CASSSPGETQYF.

The chain is built from TRBV10-3 and TRBJ2-7; D may be TRBD2 (5 bases). The CDR3 is 15 amino acids. Germline CDR1 is ENHRY and CDR2 is SYGVKD. The V end was cut by 2 bases, the J end by 0 bases, with 11 bases between. CDR3 DNA sequence: TGTGCCATCAGTGAGGGTAGTAGCGCCTCCTACGAGCAGTACTTC. Translating it yields CAISEGSSASYEQYF.

The chain uses TRBV20-1 and TRBJ2-5, with D perhaps being TRBD1 or TRBD2 (5 bases each). Germline V lookup: CDR1 DFQATT, CDR2 SNEGSKA (reference sequence). Trimming took off 6 bases at V and 3 bases at J, with 14 bases between the two ends. The CDR3 loop spans 13 amino acids. CDR3 bases: TGCAGTGCGGTTCCGGGGCGAGAAGAGACCCAGTACTTC. Translated, it gives CSAVPGREETQYF.

J is TRBJ2-7 and V is TRBV4-1, with a tentative D call TRBD1 (5 bases). Per the germline V gene, CDR1 is MGHRA and CDR2 is YSYEKL. With 2 bases removed from V and 10 bases from J, the gap between germline ends came to 15 bases. The CDR3 is made up of 13 amino acids. Here the CDR3 reads CASSQTTLTVQYF. Written as DNA, the CDR3 is TGCGCCAGCAGCCAAACGACCTTGACAGTCCAGTACTTC.

This clonotype was counted only a few times. The chain uses TRBV2 and TRBJ2-7, with 11 bases that match TRBD1. The CDR3 loop spans 14 amino acids. Per germline, CDR1 SNHLY and CDR2 FYNNEI. V was clipped by 6 bases and J by 7 bases; unmatched bases: 8. The CDR3 protein is CASRDRTGGHEQYF. The DNA for the CDR3 is TGTGCCAGCAGGGACCGGACAGGGGGCCATGAGCAGTACTTC.

This clonotype was observed a handful of times. The chain couples TRBV5-1 to TRBJ1-1; unclear D gene. Germline assignment: CDR1 SGHRS and CDR2 YFSETQ. The CDR3 extends over 16 amino acids. V lost 0 bases to trimming and J lost 1 base, with 13 bases between them. CDR3 sequence: CASSLGSGIENTEAFF. Written as DNA, the CDR3 is TGCGCCAGCAGCTTGGGTTCAGGAATCGAGAACACTGAAGCTTTCTTT.

The gene calls are TRBV10-3 and TRBJ1-1; perhaps TRBD1 as D (6 bases). This CDR3 comprises 12 residues. V gave up 7 bases and J gave up 5 bases, with 11 bases separating them. From germline, CDR1 is ENHRY and CDR2 SYGVKD. The CDR3 bases are TGTGCCATCATGGGCAGGGGAACTGAAGCTTTCTTT. Translation gives CAIMGRGTEAFF.

The V gene is TRBV6-1, the J gene TRBJ2-5; 7 bases are shared with TRBD2. With V trimmed by 7 bases and J by 4 bases, 15 bases remained unmatched. CDR3 length: 16 residues. Germline-derived CDR1 and CDR2 are MNHNS and SASEGT. The CDR3 here is CASKASEGGRAETQYF. The CDR3 bases are TGTGCCAGCAAAGCCTCCGAGGGAGGGAGAGCAGAGACCCAGTACTTC.

This chain joins TRBV29-1 and TRBJ2-5; 7 nucleotides agree with TRBD1. Trimming cost V 2 bases and J 4 bases; bases outside gene matches: 4. The CDR3 consists of 13 residues. Germline assignment: CDR1 SQVTM and CDR2 ANQGSEA. CDR3 bases: TGCAGCGTTGAAAGGACAGGACGAGAGACCCAGTACTTC. Protein sequence: CSVERTGRETQYF.

Ten or more counts support this clonotype. The chain links TRBV4-3 to TRBJ1-1; D unresolved. Trimming removed 2 bases from V and 1 base from J, with 11 bases in between. The CDR3 has 15 amino acids. Germline V gene data show CDR1 as LGHNA and CDR2 as YSLEER. The CDR3 is CASSQTEWGNTEAFF. The CDR3 DNA reads as TGCGCCAGCAGCCAAACGGAATGGGGGAACACTGAAGCTTTCTTT.

The V gene is TRBV21-1, the J gene TRBJ2-3; TRBD1, the table's D call, lacks a check against the DNA. TRBV21-1 is labeled a pseudogene. CDR3 size: 15 residues. This CDR3 reads CASSTGRDGTDTQYF. CDR3 coding DNA: TGTGCCAGCAGCACGGGCCGGGATGGCACAGATACGCAGTATTTT.

This clonotype was seen at least ten times. The chain links TRBV4-2 to TRBJ2-5; 11 nucleotides agree with TRBD2. Germline lookup yields CDR1 LGHNA and CDR2 YNFKEQ. V lost 4 bases, J lost 4 bases, and 11 bases stayed unmatched. CDR3 length: 17 residues. Written as DNA, the CDR3 is TGTGCCAGCAGCCCTCGGACTAGCGGGCAATTGGGAGAGACCCAGTACTTC. Translated: CASSPRTSGQLGETQYF.

This chain links TRBV5-1 with TRBJ2-7, with 7 positions matching TRBD2. Germline loops: CDR1 SGHRS, CDR2 YFSETQ. Trimming at V came to 5 bases and at J to 2 bases, leaving 13 bases not matched to a gene. The CDR3 runs 16 residues. CDR3 residues: CASRPLAEITAYEQYF. Here the CDR3 DNA reads TGCGCCAGCAGGCCGCTAGCGGAAATAACCGCCTACGAGCAGTACTTC.

This clonotype was found many times. The chain uses TRBV29-1 and TRBJ1-4, with D possibly matching TRBD1 (5 bases). The CDR3 loop spans 12 amino acids. Germline CDR1 reads SQVTM; CDR2 reads ANQGSEA. Trimming cost V 4 bases and J 8 bases, with 11 bases left between them. The CDR3 DNA is TGCAGCGTTGCTGGGGGAGGGGAAAAACTGTTTTTT. It codes for CSVAGGGEKLFF.

The CDR3 spells CSASGRAYEQYF. CDR3 nucleotides: TGCAGTGCCAGCGGGAGGGCCTACGAGCAGTACTTC. The rearrangement links TRBV20-1 to TRBJ2-7; TRBD2 aligns across 10 bases. CDR1 is DFQATT, CDR2 SNEGSKA, per germline (reference sequence). The CDR3 length is 12 residues. V was clipped by 6 bases and J by 2 bases; unmatched bases: 1.

This sequence joins TRBV5-1 and TRBJ2-4; perhaps D is TRBD1 or TRBD2 (7 bases each). Germline V gene lookup returns CDR1 SGHRS and CDR2 YFSETQ. This CDR3 spans 15 amino acids. The V gene lost 4 bases and the J gene lost 3 bases, with 14 bases spanning the gap. CDR3 DNA: TGCGCCAGCAGCCCGGCAGGGGGGGGCAAAAACATTCAGTACTTC. It yields the protein CASSPAGGGKNIQYF.

This clonotype was picked up a small number of times. This chain joins TRBV5-1 and TRBJ1-1, with D tentatively TRBD1 (5 bases). Germline assignment: CDR1 SGHRS and CDR2 YFSETQ. The CDR3 extends over 13 amino acids. V lost 1 base and J lost 6, with 10 bases in between. The CDR3 DNA sequence: TGCGCCAGCAGCTTGCAGGGTTTCGCTGAAGCTTTCTTT. It yields the protein CASSLQGFAEAFF. Full variable domain (missing parts from reference TRBV5-1 and TRBJ1-1): KAGVTQTPRYLIKTRGQQVTLSCSPISGHRSVSWYQQTPGQGLQFLFEYFSETQRNKGNFPGRFSGRQFSNSRSEMNVSTLELGDSALYLCASSLQGFAEAFFGQGTRLTVV.

This clonotype was observed many times. This chain links TRBV6-6 with TRBJ2-3; D possibly uses TRBD1 or TRBD2 (5 bases each). CDR3 size: 13 residues. CDR1 and CDR2 from the germline V gene are MNHNY and SVGAGI (reference sequence). V lost 2 bases to trimming and J lost 4 bases, with 7 bases between them. CDR3 DNA sequence: TGTGCCAGCAGTTACGGGGACCCAGATACGCAGTATTTT. This translates into CASSYGDPDTQYF.

Many counts were recorded for this clonotype. In DNA form, the CDR3 reads TGTGCCACCAGCCCCCAGGGGACTAGCACAGATACGCAGTATTTT. Its protein product is CATSPQGTSTDTQYF. The chain joins TRBV10-3 to TRBJ2-3; possibly TRBD1 or TRBD2 for D (6 bases each). The CDR3 is 15 amino acids. The V end lost 10 bases, the J end lost 0 bases, and 17 bases lay between the germline ends. The germline V gene has CDR1 ENHRY and CDR2 SYGVKD.

This clonotype was seen many times. V and J are TRBV20-1 and TRBJ2-1; TRBD1 or TRBD2 may be the D gene (5 bases each). Per germline, CDR1 DFQATT and CDR2 SNEGSKA (reference sequence). The CDR3 is 14 amino acids. Trimming left V 5 bases short and J 3 bases short, with 14 bases between. The CDR3 spells CSAPGLANYNEQFF. CDR3 in DNA: TGCAGTGCTCCGGGGCTAGCAAACTACAATGAGCAGTTCTTC.

The rearrangement uses TRBV9 and TRBJ2-1; D ambiguous. This CDR3 has 12 residues. CDR1 and CDR2 (germline): SGDLS, YYNGEE. Trimming cost V 0 bases and J 5 bases, with 3 bases left between them. The CDR3 DNA reads as TGTGCCAGCAGCGTAGAAAACAATGAGCAGTTCTTC. This encodes CASSVENNEQFF.

This clonotype was detected many times. The chain joins TRBV18 to TRBJ2-1, with unresolved D. Germline V lookup: CDR1 KGHSH, CDR2 LQKENI. The CDR3 runs to 15 residues. V was shortened by 1 base and J by 4 bases, with 11 bases between the two germline ends. The CDR3 region is CASSPLIPDYNEQFF. The CDR3 DNA reads TGTGCCAGCTCACCACTGATCCCGGATTACAATGAGCAGTTCTTC.

This clonotype was observed at least ten times. This sequence joins TRBV3-1 and TRBJ2-7, with D possibly being TRBD2 (6 bases). V was cut by 4 bases and J by 4 bases, with 11 bases left in between. Looked up from germline, CDR1 is LGHDT and CDR2 is YNNKEL (reference sequence). The CDR3 sequence is 13 residues long. The CDR3, as DNA: TGTGCCAGCAGCCCCGGGACTGTTTACGAGCAGTACTTC. Amino acids: CASSPGTVYEQYF.

In its sample, this clonotype was seen a few times. The V and J genes are TRBV5-6 and TRBJ2-3, with a possible D match to TRBD1 (6 bases). Trimming stripped 0 bases from V and 0 bases from J, with 8 bases between. CDR3 length: 15 amino acids. Germline CDR1 is SGHDT and CDR2 is YYEEEE. The CDR3 DNA follows: TGTGCCAGCAGCTTGGGCAGGGGAAGCACAGATACGCAGTATTTT. It is translated as CASSLGRGSTDTQYF.

This clonotype was seen more than once but under ten times. This rearrangement joins TRBV9 to TRBJ1-4; no clear D. Germline lookup yields CDR1 SGDLS and CDR2 YYNGEE. The CDR3 spans 16 residues. V lost 4 bases and J 7 bases, leaving 20 bases between the germline ends. CDR3 DNA sequence: TGTGCCAGCAGCCCAACTGGACGGGCCCCCGGTGAAAAACTGTTTTTT. It codes for CASSPTGRAPGEKLFF.

This clonotype was detected many times. The chain employs TRBV9 and TRBJ2-2; D uncertain. The CDR3 totals 15 residues. V was pared by 1 base and J by 2 bases, with 9 bases between. In germline, CDR1 is SGDLS, CDR2 YYNGEE. CDR3: CASSVRAANTGELFF. The CDR3, as DNA: TGTGCCAGCAGCGTACGGGCAGCCAACACCGGGGAGCTGTTTTTT.

This chain links TRBV7-2 with TRBJ1-2, with TRBD1 as a possible D gene (5 bases). The V end lost 1 base, the J end lost 12 bases, and 15 bases lay between the germline ends. This CDR3 has 13 amino acids. Germline CDR1 is SGHTA and CDR2 is FQGNSA. The CDR3 reads CASSLEAGRGHTF. The CDR3 region has the DNA TGTGCCAGCAGCTTAGAGGCAGGCCGGGGCCACACCTTC.

The chain joins TRBV14 to TRBJ2-1; the match to TRBD2 covers 12 bases. The CDR3 totals 14 residues. J lost 8 bases, V lost 7 bases, and 6 bases had no gene match. Germline CDR1 reads SGHDN; CDR2 reads FVKESK. For the CDR3, the DNA is TGTGCCAGCAACCCACTAGCGGGAGGACATGAGCAGTTCTTC. Residues: CASNPLAGGHEQFF. Full variable domain (remainder filled in from reference TRBV14 and TRBJ2-1): EAGVTQFPSHSVIEKGQTVTLRCDPISGHDNLYWYRRVMGKEIKFLLHFVKESKQDESGMPNNRFLAERTGGTYSTLKVQPAELEDSGVYFCASNPLAGGHEQFFGPGTRLTVL.

This rearrangement joins TRBV5-5 to TRBJ2-3, with a tentative D call TRBD1 (5 bases). The CDR3 has 15 residues. V was trimmed by 1 base and J by 4 bases, leaving 13 bases between them. In germline, CDR1 is SGHKS, CDR2 YYEKEE (reference sequence). The CDR3: CASSLRQGGADTQYF. The CDR3 DNA reads TGTGCCAGCAGCTTGAGGCAGGGTGGGGCAGATACGCAGTATTTT.

In this sample, this clonotype turned up a few times. The V and J genes are TRBV2 and TRBJ2-1, with TRBD1 matching 7 bases. This CDR3 comprises 16 residues. V lost 3 bases, J lost 7 bases, and 12 bases stayed unmatched. From germline, CDR1 is SNHLY and CDR2 FYNNEI. The DNA for the CDR3 is TGTGCCAGCAGTGACAGACAGGGACAAGCGAAGAATGAGCAGTTCTTC. This gives the protein CASSDRQGQAKNEQFF.

This clonotype was observed a few times. The CDR3 DNA follows: TGCAGCGTTGCCCGGGACAGGGGGCGACGGGAGACCCAGTACTTC. It is translated as CSVARDRGRRETQYF. This chain uses TRBV29-1 with TRBJ2-5, with 12 bases identical to TRBD1. J gave up 5 bases and V 4 bases, and 8 bases lay outside the gene matches. The CDR3 length is 15 residues. Germline V lookup: CDR1 SQVTM, CDR2 ANQGSEA.